This T cell receptor (beta chain) appears in the sequencing data of a study of blood T cell repertoires in COVID-19. Study-level background: COVID-19 samples, acute and convalescent, were from the United States, Italy and Spain. PBMCs, B-cell-depleted T cells, or T cells were the source of the cDNA or gDNA that made up the material.

In the original workflow: Reference gene primer amplification gave estimated nucleated cell counts. Libraries were prepared by immunoSEQ multiplex PCR; TCRdb keeps only in-frame clonotypes and omits some of them. Clone size and the V and J calls come from that table; the DNA yielded D and trimming. The profile covers under 250,000 clones, with about nine tenths appearing a single time and around 1.7% taken by the ten largest. Per germline, CDR1 LNHDA and CDR2 SQIVND (reference sequence). After removal of 3 bases from V and 8 bases from J, the junction contained 7 bases not matched to a gene. The CDR3 sequence is 15 residues long.

The rearrangement links TRBV19 to TRBJ1-4; 9 bases map to TRBD1. This clonotype originated in a woman in her fifties or sixties who had recovered from COVID-19. The sample taken for sequencing was peripheral blood. CDR3 region: CASSMTGTGNEKLFF. The CDR3 nucleotides read TGTGCCAGTAGTATGACCGGGACAGGGAACGAAAAACTGTTTTTT.